These 29 T cell receptor beta chains were all obtained from the same sample, sequenced in a study of post-analysis software for immune sequencing data. Libraries were made from TCR beta cDNA, and they carried unique molecular identifiers. Each CDR3 protein is one row after TCRdb ran MiXCR on the PCR reads. The sample consists of hundreds of thousands of distinct CDR3 sequences, about 44% of them appearing once. Findings of the study overall: There were five or six TRBV segments more frequent in patients than controls, and TRBV5-6, TRBV5-1 and TRBV20-1 were among them.

No cognate antigen is known for these TCRs. The sample comprised blood. All receptors come from a girl between 10 and 17 years old with multiple sclerosis.

The chain has TRBV24-1 and TRBJ2-5; D may match TRBD1 or TRBD2 (5 bases each). Germline CDR1 reads KGHDR; CDR2 reads SFDVKD. Trimming took off 2 bases at V and 5 bases at J, with 11 bases between the two ends. The CDR3 is 14 residues long. CDR3 nucleotide sequence: TGTGCCACCAGTGATTACGGGACCTCGGAGACCCAGTACTTC. Translating it yields CATSDYGTSETQYF.

This chain links TRBV5-5 with TRBJ1-3, with D perhaps TRBD1 (6 bases). V was clipped by 10 bases and J by 4 bases, with 21 bases between them. This CDR3 has 15 residues. CDR1 is SGHKS and CDR2 is YYEKEE in the germline V gene (reference sequence). CDR3 region: CASSTGLLEGNTIYF. The CDR3 DNA sequence: TGTGCCTCCTCGACAGGTCTCCTGGAAGGAAACACCATATATTTT.

This chain joins TRBV7-2 and TRBJ2-7, with D tentatively TRBD1 or TRBD2 (5 bases each). Germline V gene data show CDR1 as SGHTA and CDR2 as FQGNSA. The CDR3 is made up of 15 amino acids. Deletions cut 5 bases from V and 0 bases from J, with 14 bases between. The CDR3 DNA follows: TGTGCCAGCAGCAGAACCGGGACGGACTCCTACGAGCAGTACTTC. Encoded protein: CASSRTGTDSYEQYF.

A few counts support this clonotype. This chain links TRBV7-2 with TRBJ2-7; 7 nucleotides agree with TRBD2. Germline trimming cut 1 base from V and 3 bases from J; bases unmatched to any gene: 6. Germline V gene lookup returns CDR1 SGHTA and CDR2 FQGNSA. The CDR3 contains 15 residues. The CDR3 reads CASSLVGRENYEQYF. The CDR3 bases are TGTGCCAGCAGCTTAGTAGGGAGGGAGAACTACGAGCAGTACTTC.

This clonotype appeared a few times. V and J are TRBV27 and TRBJ2-1; 9 bases are shared with TRBD2. V lost 6 bases and J lost 8; bases outside the gene matches: 8. Germline-derived CDR1 and CDR2 are MNHEY and SMNVEV (reference sequence). This CDR3 spans 14 amino acids. The CDR3 nucleotides read TGTGCCAGCAGCCATAGCGGGGGATTCGATGAGCAGTTCTTC. This codes for CASSHSGGFDEQFF.

This clonotype was recorded a few times. The chain combines TRBV29-1 with TRBJ1-2; the match to TRBD1 covers 7 bases. The V gene end was trimmed by 3 bases and the J gene end by 4 bases; junction bases not matched to a gene: 5. The CDR3 extends over 13 amino acids. The germline CDR1 and CDR2 sequences are SQVTM and ANQGSEA. CDR3 sequence reads: CSVDLGQLYGYTF. The CDR3 nucleotides read TGCAGCGTTGACCTGGGACAGCTCTATGGCTACACCTTC.

The gene calls are TRBV5-1 and TRBJ1-5; a weak D match, TRBD1 (5 bases). V was pared by 5 bases and J by 2 bases, with 17 bases between. The CDR3 totals 16 residues. Germline loops: CDR1 SGHRS, CDR2 YFSETQ. The CDR3 reads CASRPDGTRRNQPQHF. CDR3 bases: TGCGCCAGCAGGCCTGACGGGACCAGGCGCAATCAGCCCCAGCATTTT. Supplemented by reference TRBV5-1 and TRBJ1-5, the full variable domain reads KAGVTQTPRYLIKTRGQQVTLSCSPISGHRSVSWYQQTPGQGLQFLFEYFSETQRNKGNFPGRFSGRQFSNSRSEMNVSTLELGDSALYLCASRPDGTRRNQPQHFGDGTRLSIL.

This clonotype has only a few counts. This chain joins TRBV11-2 and TRBJ2-6, with 9 bases identical to TRBD1. The trim removed 4 bases at V and 2 bases at J, leaving 15 bases unmatched. Germline V CDR1 and CDR2: SGHAT, FQNNGV. This CDR3 contains 20 residues. The CDR3 DNA follows: TGTGCCAGCAGCTCAGGCTTCGGACAGGGGCGCGGACCTGGGGCCAACGTCCTGACTTTC. It encodes CASSSGFGQGRGPGANVLTF.

The chain links TRBV5-6 to TRBJ2-7; weak D call: TRBD1 (5 bases). Trimming took off 4 bases at V and 3 bases at J, with 17 bases between the two ends. Germline V lookup: CDR1 SGHDT, CDR2 YYEEEE. CDR3 length: 15 residues. DNA of the CDR3: TGTGCCAGCAGCGCATGGTTTTCAGGGCTCTACGAGCAGTACTTC. Translating gives CASSAWFSGLYEQYF.

The V gene is TRBV24-1, the J gene TRBJ2-3, with D possibly matching TRBD1 (5 bases). The CDR3 length is 19 residues. Germline values: CDR1 KGHDR, CDR2 SFDVKD. V shed 3 bases and J shed 2 bases, with 23 bases lying between them. In nucleotides, the CDR3 is TGTGCCACCAGTGATCCTAATAACCCCACAGGCACCTACACAGATACGCAGTATTTT. It translates to CATSDPNNPTGTYTDTQYF.

The gene calls are TRBV13 and TRBJ2-1; D remains unclear. V lost 8 bases, J lost 2 bases, and 16 bases lay in between. Per germline, CDR1 PRHDT and CDR2 FYEKMQ (reference sequence). CDR3 size: 15 residues. The CDR3 DNA reads as TGTGCCAGCCAAAATGGAGCGCCTACCTACAATGAGCAGTTCTTC. Translation: CASQNGAPTYNEQFF.

V usage is TRBV7-2 and J usage is TRBJ2-7; the D gene is possibly TRBD2 (6 bases). Trimming stripped 4 bases from V and 6 bases from J, with 22 bases between. CDR3 size: 16 residues. Per the germline V gene, CDR1 is SGHTA and CDR2 is FQGNSA. The CDR3 sequence: CASSSRGGVVVREQYF. The DNA of the CDR3 is TGTGCCAGCAGCTCGCGAGGCGGGGTGGTAGTCCGCGAGCAGTACTTC.

This clonotype was seen many times. The chain is built from TRBV6-2 or TRBV6-3 and TRBJ2-1, with a tentative D call TRBD2 (5 bases). Per germline, CDR1 MNHEY and CDR2 SVGEGT. With 8 bases removed from V and 0 bases from J, the gap between germline ends came to 11 bases. The CDR3 covers 14 residues. CDR3 region: CASGDYSSYNEQFF. The CDR3 DNA reads TGTGCCAGCGGAGACTACTCCTCCTACAATGAGCAGTTCTTC.

This clonotype was seen a few times. V is TRBV20-1 and J is TRBJ1-2, with D perhaps TRBD1 (5 bases). Germline V lookup: CDR1 DFQATT, CDR2 SNEGSKA (reference sequence). This CDR3 spans 13 amino acids. The V end lost 6 bases, the J end lost 4 bases, and 15 bases lay between the germline ends. The CDR3 reads CSAPGQGFYGYTF. Here the CDR3 DNA reads TGCAGTGCCCCGGGGCAGGGTTTCTATGGCTACACCTTC.

With respect to this clonotype: The junction does not match germline at one end; this may be a read error. This chain uses TRBV12-3 or TRBV12-4 with TRBJ1-2; a weak D match, TRBD1 (5 bases). The CDR3 runs 15 residues. The CDR3 is CVSSFRDGIYDGYTF. In DNA form, the CDR3 reads TGTGTCAGCAGTTTCCGGGACGGGATTTACGATGGCTACACCTTC.

The V call is TRBV6-5, the J call TRBJ2-1, with 8 bases that match TRBD2. From germline, CDR1 is MNHEY and CDR2 SVGAGI. The CDR3 contains 15 residues. With V trimmed by 6 bases and J by 7 bases, 11 bases remained unmatched. CDR3 loop: CASRRSGSGENEQFF. CDR3 nucleotides: TGTGCCAGCAGGAGAAGCGGGAGTGGTGAGAATGAGCAGTTCTTC.

The rearrangement uses TRBV20-1 and TRBJ1-4, with a possible D match to TRBD1 (6 bases). V lost 3 bases and J lost 9, with 23 bases in between. Germline CDR1 DFQATT, CDR2 SNEGSKA (reference sequence). The CDR3 runs 16 residues. CDR3 DNA sequence: TGCAGTGCTAGCTGGCAGGGGAACCGAATACCGCAAAAACTGTTTTTT. It specifies CSASWQGNRIPQKLFF.

The CDR3 coding sequence is TGTGCCAGCTCACATTCCCTCACGGACTCCTACGAGCAGTACTTC. The encoded protein is CASSHSLTDSYEQYF. This sequence joins TRBV18 and TRBJ2-7; D call uncertain. CDR3 length: 15 amino acids. Per the germline V gene, CDR1 is KGHSH and CDR2 is LQKENI. The V gene lost 4 bases and the J gene lost 0 bases, with 13 bases spanning the gap.

J is TRBJ2-1 and V is TRBV3-1, with a weak D call TRBD1 (6 bases). The CDR3 consists of 14 residues. V was clipped by 5 bases and J by 6 bases, with 14 bases between them. Germline-derived CDR1 and CDR2 are LGHDT and YNNKEL (reference sequence). The CDR3 sequence: CASSRGQQGNEQFF. The CDR3 DNA sequence: TGTGCCAGCAGCAGAGGACAGCAAGGCAATGAGCAGTTCTTC.

V is TRBV4-1 and J is TRBJ2-1; no reliable D call. This CDR3 is 13 amino acids long. Trimming shortened V by 3 bases and J by 10 bases, and 13 bases separated the two germline ends. The germline V gene has CDR1 MGHRA and CDR2 YSYEKL. The CDR3 is CASSQTYIGEQFF. The CDR3 nucleotides are TGCGCCAGCAGCCAGACCTACATTGGGGAGCAGTTCTTC.

This clonotype is a singleton in its sample. The junction departs from germline at one end; a sequencing error may be responsible. CDR3 nucleotide sequence: TGTGCCAGCAGCCAACTAGAAAATGAGAAACTGTTTTTT. Amino acids: CASSQLENEKLFF. The genes are TRBV3-1 and TRBJ1-4; no clear D gene. CDR1 and CDR2 (germline): LGHDT, YNNKEL (reference sequence). This CDR3 region has 13 residues.

This clonotype appeared a few times. The chain carries TRBV20-1 and TRBJ1-1; D remains unclear. Germline CDR1 is DFQATT and CDR2 is SNEGSKA (reference sequence). This CDR3 region has 13 residues. Trimming removed 6 bases from V and 1 base from J, with 12 bases in between. The CDR3 is CSATGNRNTEAFF. DNA for the CDR3: TGCAGTGCCACCGGGAATAGGAACACTGAAGCTTTCTTT.

This chain links TRBV12-3 or TRBV12-4 with TRBJ2-7; 7 bases match TRBD2. The V gene end was trimmed by 3 bases and the J gene end by 0 bases; junction bases not matched to a gene: 5. CDR3 length: 15 residues. The CDR3 region has the DNA TGTGCCAGCAGTTTGACTAGCATAATCTCCTACGAGCAGTACTTC. Amino acids: CASSLTSIISYEQYF.

This clonotype has more than one count but fewer than ten. This chain uses TRBV5-1 with TRBJ1-1; 9 positions match TRBD1. Germline CDR1 reads SGHRS; CDR2 reads YFSETQ. CDR3 length: 14 residues. Trimming took 5 bases from V and 1 from J; bases not matched to a gene: 3. The CDR3 here is CASRSTGGNTEAFF. The DNA for the CDR3 is TGCGCCAGCAGGTCGACAGGGGGGAACACTGAAGCTTTCTTT.

The chain is built from TRBV27 and TRBJ1-5; 7 bases fit TRBD1. CDR3 length equals 14 residues. V dropped 3 bases and J dropped 5; count of bases not matched to a gene: 4. The germline gives CDR1 MNHEY, CDR2 SMNVEV (reference sequence). The CDR3 bases are TGTGCCAGCAGTTTCGACAGGGCCTATCAGCCCCAGCATTTT. As protein: CASSFDRAYQPQHF.

The rearrangement uses TRBV3-1 and TRBJ1-1, with 10 nucleotides matching TRBD1. Trimming removed 4 bases from V and 4 bases from J; junction bases left unmatched: 6. This CDR3 region has 15 residues. Germline lookup yields CDR1 LGHDT and CDR2 YNNKEL (reference sequence). The CDR3 region has the DNA TGTGCCAGCAGCCCGAGTAGACAGGGGGCCACTGAAGCTTTCTTT. As protein: CASSPSRQGATEAFF.

J is TRBJ1-1 and V is TRBV12-3 or TRBV12-4; D perhaps matches TRBD1 (5 bases). V was shortened by 4 bases and J by 1 base, with 13 bases between the two germline ends. The CDR3 has 15 residues. CDR3 sequence (DNA): TGTGCCAGCAGTTCACCGGGACCGACGAACACTGAAGCTTTCTTT. Residues: CASSSPGPTNTEAFF.

A few counts support this clonotype. The rearrangement links TRBV7-2 to TRBJ2-1; tentative D call: TRBD1 (6 bases). Germline assignment: CDR1 SGHTA and CDR2 FQGNSA. Deletions cut 3 bases from V and 0 bases from J, with 15 bases between. This CDR3 region has 17 residues. The CDR3 here is CASSFDAGQSSYNEQFF. CDR3 sequence (DNA): TGTGCCAGCAGCTTCGACGCTGGACAGAGCTCCTACAATGAGCAGTTCTTC.

The chain links TRBV6-6 to TRBJ1-5; perhaps TRBD1 as D (5 bases). Trimming removed 6 bases from V and 1 base from J, with 16 bases in between. CDR3 length equals 16 residues. CDR1 and CDR2 from the germline V gene are MNHNY and SVGAGI (reference sequence). CDR3 region: CASSPNQGVSNQPQHF. The CDR3 DNA reads TGTGCCAGCAGCCCCAACCAGGGTGTGAGCAATCAGCCCCAGCATTTT.